The rows below give T cell receptor beta chains drawn from one sample of a study of CD4 T cells in relation to SARS-CoV-2 and coronaviruses. Antigen specificity for these receptors is unknown. Clones were sequenced by immunoSEQ multiplex PCR, and TCRdb holds only the in-frame ones, with some missing. The table includes roughly 43,000 clones, over 75% detected once. The sequenced sample consisted of naive CD4+ T cells from PBMCs, cultured in vitro. The receptors originated from an adult with COVID-19. Each CDR3 is given without its conserved first and last residue. A D gene is named only where the DNA matches it firmly.

TRBJ2-1 . TRBV5-8 ASSPGMQGCNEQF
TRBJ2-3 . TRBV28 ASSATYIQGATQY
TRBJ1-1 . TRBV12-3/TRBV12-4 ASSLRTEAF
TRBJ2-6 . TRBV27 ASIGSFHSGANVLT
TRBJ2-3 . TRBV11-3 ASSNPSTDTQY
TRBJ2-1 TRBD1 TRBV5-1 ASSFPGTGGWGEQF
TRBJ1-3 . TRBV4-2 ASSQYSRGLNTIY
TRBJ2-2 TRBD1 TRBV4-1 ASSRQDPRTGSPGELF
TRBJ2-3 . TRBV15 ATSRVRVGTDTQY
TRBJ2-7 TRBD1 TRBV6-5 ASTGQASGEQY
TRBJ1-1 TRBD1 TRBV19 ASSPRTGGLVTEAF
TRBJ2-1 TRBD2 TRBV27 ASMTSGYNEQF
TRBJ1-1 . TRBV18 ASSAGLNTEAF
TRBJ2-7 . TRBV3-1/TRBV3-2 ASRQVNEQY
TRBJ2-2 . TRBV2 ASTKGGTGELF